The source of this T cell receptor (beta chain) is a study of blood T cell repertoires in COVID-19. Study overall: COVID-19 samples from acute and convalescent phases originated in the United States, Italy and Spain.

Here immunoSEQ multiplex PCR was the method, and the copy in TCRdb shows in-frame clones only, minus some. The sample holds under 60,000 clones, 70% to 85% seen once. The V gene's germline CDR1 is SEHNR and CDR2 FQNEAQ (reference sequence). Trimming pared 8 bases from V and 6 bases from J, leaving 8 bases between. The CDR3 runs to 11 residues. The receptor was derived from a man between 65 and 79 years old with acute or convalescent COVID-19. V is TRBV7-9 and J is TRBJ2-1; D unresolved. Source material: peripheral blood. The CDR3 sequence is CASVQSNEQFF. CDR3 sequence (DNA): TGTGCCAGCGTTCAGTCCAATGAGCAGTTCTTC.